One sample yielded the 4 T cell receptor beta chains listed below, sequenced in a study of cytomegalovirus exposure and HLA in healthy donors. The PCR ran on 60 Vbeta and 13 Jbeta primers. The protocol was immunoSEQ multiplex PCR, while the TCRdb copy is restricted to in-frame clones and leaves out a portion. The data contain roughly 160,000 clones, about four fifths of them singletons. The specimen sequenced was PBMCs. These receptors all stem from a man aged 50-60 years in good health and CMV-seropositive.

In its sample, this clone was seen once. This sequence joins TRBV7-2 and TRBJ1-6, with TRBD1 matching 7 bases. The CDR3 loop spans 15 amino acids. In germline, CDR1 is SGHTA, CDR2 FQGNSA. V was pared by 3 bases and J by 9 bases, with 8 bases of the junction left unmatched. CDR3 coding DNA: TGTGCCAGCAGCTTCGGACAGGAAGGGAGTTCACCCCTCCACTTT. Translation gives CASSFGQEGSSPLHF.

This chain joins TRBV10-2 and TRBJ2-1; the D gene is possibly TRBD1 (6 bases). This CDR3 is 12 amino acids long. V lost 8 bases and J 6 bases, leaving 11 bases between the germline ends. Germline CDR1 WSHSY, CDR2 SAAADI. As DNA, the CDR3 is TGCGCCAGCCGACCAGGGGCCAATGAGCAGTTCTTC. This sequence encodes CASRPGANEQFF.

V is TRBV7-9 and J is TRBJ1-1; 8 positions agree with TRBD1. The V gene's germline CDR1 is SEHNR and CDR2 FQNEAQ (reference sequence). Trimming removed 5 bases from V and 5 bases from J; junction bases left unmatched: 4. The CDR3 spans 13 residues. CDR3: CASSMTGETEAFF. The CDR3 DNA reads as TGTGCCAGCAGCATGACAGGGGAGACTGAAGCTTTCTTT. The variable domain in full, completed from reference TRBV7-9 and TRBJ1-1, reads DTGVSQNPRHKITKRGQNVTFRCDPISEHNRLYWYRQTLGQGPEFLTYFQNEAQLEKSRLLSDRFSAERPKGSFSTLEIQRTEQGDSAMYLCASSMTGETEAFFGQGTRLTVV.

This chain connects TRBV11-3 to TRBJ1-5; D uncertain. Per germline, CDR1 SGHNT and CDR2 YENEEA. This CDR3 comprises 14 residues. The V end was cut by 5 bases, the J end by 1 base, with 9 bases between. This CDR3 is CASSPTGSNQPQHF. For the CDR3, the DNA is TGTGCCAGCAGCCCGACGGGGAGCAATCAGCCCCAGCATTTT.